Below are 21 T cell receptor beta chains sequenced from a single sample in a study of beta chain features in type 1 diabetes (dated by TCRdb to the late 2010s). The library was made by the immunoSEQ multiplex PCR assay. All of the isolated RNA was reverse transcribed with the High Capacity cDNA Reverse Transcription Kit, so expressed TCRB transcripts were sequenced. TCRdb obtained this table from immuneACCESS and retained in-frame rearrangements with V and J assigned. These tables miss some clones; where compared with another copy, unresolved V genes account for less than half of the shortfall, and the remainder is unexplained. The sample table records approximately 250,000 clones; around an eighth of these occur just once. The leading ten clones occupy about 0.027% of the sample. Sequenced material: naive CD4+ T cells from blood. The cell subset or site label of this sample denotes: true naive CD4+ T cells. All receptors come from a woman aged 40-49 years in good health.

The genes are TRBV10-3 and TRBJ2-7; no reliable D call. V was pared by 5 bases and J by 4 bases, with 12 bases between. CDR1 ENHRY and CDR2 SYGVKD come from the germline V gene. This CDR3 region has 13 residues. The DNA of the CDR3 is TGTGCCATCAGTTTAGCCCCTGGATACGAGCAGTACTTC. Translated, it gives CAISLAPGYEQYF.

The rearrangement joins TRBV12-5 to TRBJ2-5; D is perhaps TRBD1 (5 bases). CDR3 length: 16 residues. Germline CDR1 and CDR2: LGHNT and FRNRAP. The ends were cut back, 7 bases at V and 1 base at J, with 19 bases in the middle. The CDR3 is CASAPAGLQGQETQYF. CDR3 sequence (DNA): TGTGCTAGTGCCCCCGCCGGCCTCCAGGGCCAAGAGACCCAGTACTTC.

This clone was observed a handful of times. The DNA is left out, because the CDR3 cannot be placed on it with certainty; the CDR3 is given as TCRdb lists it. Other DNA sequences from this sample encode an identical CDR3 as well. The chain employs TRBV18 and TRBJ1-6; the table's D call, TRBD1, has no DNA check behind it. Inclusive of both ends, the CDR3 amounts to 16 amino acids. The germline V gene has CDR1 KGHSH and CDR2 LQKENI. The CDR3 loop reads CASSPFSGQGNSPLHF.

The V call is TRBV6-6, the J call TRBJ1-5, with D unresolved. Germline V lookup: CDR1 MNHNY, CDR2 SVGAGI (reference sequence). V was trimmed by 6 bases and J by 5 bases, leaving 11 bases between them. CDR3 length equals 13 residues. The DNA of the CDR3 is TGTGCCAGCAGCCAGGCGAGGGATCAGCCCCAGCATTTT. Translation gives CASSQARDQPQHF.

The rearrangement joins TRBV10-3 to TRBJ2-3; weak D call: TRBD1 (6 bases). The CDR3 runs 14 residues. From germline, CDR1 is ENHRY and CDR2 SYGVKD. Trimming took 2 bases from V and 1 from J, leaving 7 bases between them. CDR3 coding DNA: TGTGCCATCAGTGAGAGGACAGGCACAGATACGCAGTATTTT. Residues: CAISERTGTDTQYF.

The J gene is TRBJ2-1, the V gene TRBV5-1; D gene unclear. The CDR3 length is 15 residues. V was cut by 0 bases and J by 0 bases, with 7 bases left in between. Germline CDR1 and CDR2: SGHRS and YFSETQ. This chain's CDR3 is CASSLARSSYNEQFF. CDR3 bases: TGCGCCAGCAGCTTGGCCAGAAGCTCCTACAATGAGCAGTTCTTC.

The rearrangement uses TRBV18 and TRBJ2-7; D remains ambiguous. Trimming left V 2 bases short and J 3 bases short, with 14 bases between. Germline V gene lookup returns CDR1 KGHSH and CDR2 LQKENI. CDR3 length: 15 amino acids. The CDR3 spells CASSPSRAGNYEQYF. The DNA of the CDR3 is TGTGCCAGCTCACCAAGTCGCGCAGGTAACTACGAGCAGTACTTC.

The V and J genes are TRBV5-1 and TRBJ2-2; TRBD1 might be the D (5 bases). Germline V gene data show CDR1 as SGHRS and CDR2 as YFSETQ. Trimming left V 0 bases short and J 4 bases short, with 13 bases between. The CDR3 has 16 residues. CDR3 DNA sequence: TGCGCCAGCAGCTTGGAAGGGCAGGGTACCACCGGGGAGCTGTTTTTT. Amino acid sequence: CASSLEGQGTTGELFF.

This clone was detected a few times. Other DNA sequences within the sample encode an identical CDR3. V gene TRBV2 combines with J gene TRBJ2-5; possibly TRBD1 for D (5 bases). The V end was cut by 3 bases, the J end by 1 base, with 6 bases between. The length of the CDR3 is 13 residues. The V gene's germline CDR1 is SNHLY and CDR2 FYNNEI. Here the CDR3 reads CASSDDSQETQYF. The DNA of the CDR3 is TGTGCCAGCAGTGACGACAGCCAAGAGACCCAGTACTTC. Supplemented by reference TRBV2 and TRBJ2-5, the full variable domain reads EPEVTQTPSHQVTQMGQEVILRCVPISNHLYFYWYRQILGQKVEFLVSFYNNEISEKSEIFDDQFSVERPDGSNFTLKIRSTKLEDSAMYFCASSDDSQETQYFGPGTRLLVL.

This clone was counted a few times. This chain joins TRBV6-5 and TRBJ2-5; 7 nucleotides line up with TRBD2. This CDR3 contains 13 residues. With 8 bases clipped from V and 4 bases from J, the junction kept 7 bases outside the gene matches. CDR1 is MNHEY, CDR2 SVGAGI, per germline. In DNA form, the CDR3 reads TGTGCCAGCCGACGGGGGGTCGGAGAGACCCAGTACTTC. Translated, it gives CASRRGVGETQYF.

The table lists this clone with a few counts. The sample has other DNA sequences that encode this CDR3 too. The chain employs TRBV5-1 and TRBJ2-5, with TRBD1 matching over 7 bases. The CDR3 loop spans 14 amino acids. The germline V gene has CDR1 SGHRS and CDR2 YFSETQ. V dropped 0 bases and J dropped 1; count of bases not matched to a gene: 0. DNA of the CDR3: TGCGCCAGCAGCTTGGCAGGGGGCCAAGAGACCCAGTACTTC. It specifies CASSLAGGQETQYF.

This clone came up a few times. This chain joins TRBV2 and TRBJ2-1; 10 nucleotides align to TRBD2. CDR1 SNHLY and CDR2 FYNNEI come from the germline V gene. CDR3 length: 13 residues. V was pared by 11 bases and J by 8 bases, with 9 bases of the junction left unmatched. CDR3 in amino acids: CAGERGGLDEQFF. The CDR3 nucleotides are TGTGCCGGGGAGCGGGGGGGCCTGGATGAGCAGTTCTTC. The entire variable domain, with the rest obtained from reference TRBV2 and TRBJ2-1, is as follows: EPEVTQTPSHQVTQMGQEVILRCVPISNHLYFYWYRQILGQKVEFLVSFYNNEISEKSEIFDDQFSVERPDGSNFTLKIRSTKLEDSAMYFCAGERGGLDEQFFGPGTRLTVL.

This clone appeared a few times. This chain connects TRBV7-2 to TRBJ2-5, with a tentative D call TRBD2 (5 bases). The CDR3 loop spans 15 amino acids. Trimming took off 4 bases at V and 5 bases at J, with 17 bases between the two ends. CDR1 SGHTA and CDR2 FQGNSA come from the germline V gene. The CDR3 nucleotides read TGTGCCAGCAGCTCCGCCAAGAGGGTCGGTGAGACCCAGTACTTC. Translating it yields CASSSAKRVGETQYF.

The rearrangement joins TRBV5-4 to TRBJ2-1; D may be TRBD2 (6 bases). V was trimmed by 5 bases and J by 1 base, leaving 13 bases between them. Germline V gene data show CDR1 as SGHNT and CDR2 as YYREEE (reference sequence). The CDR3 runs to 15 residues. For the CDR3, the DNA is TGTGCCAGCAGACTTAGCGGTGGTTCCTACAATGAGCAGTTCTTC. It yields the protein CASRLSGGSYNEQFF.

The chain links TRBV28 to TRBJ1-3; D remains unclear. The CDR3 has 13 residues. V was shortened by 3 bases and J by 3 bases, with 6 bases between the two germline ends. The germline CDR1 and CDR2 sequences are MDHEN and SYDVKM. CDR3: CASSFFVGNTIYF. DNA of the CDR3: TGTGCCAGCAGTTTCTTCGTTGGAAACACCATATATTTT.

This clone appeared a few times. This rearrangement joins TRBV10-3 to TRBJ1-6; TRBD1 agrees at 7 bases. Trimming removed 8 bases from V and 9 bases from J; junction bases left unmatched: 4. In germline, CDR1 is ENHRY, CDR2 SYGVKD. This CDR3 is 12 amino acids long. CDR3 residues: CAIQQGSSPLHF. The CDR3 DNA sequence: TGTGCCATCCAACAGGGGAGTTCACCCCTCCACTTT.

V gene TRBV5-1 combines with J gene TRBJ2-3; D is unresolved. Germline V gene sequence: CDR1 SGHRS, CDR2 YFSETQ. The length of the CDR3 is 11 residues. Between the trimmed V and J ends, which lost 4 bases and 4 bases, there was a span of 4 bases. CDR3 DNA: TGCGCCAGCAGCGTCTCAGATACGCAGTATTTT. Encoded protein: CASSVSDTQYF.

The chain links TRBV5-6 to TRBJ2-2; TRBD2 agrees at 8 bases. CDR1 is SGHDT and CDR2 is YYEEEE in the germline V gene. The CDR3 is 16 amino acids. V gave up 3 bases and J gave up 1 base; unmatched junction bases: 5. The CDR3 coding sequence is TGTGCCAGCAGCTCCTTACTAGCGGTGAACACCGGGGAGCTGTTTTTT. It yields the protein CASSSLLAVNTGELFF.

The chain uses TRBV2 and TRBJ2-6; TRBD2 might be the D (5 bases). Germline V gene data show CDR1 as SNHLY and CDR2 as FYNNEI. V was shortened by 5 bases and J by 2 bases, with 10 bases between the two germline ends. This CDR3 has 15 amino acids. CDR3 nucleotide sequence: TGTGCCAGCAGTTTAGGACTTCCTGGGGCCAACGTCCTGACTTTC. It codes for CASSLGLPGANVLTF.

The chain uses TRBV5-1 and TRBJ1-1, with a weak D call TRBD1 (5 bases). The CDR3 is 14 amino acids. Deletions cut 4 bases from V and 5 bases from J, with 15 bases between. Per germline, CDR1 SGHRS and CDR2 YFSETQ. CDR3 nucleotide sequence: TGCGCCAGCAGCCAGGGTGTGCCCCAAACTGAAGCTTTCTTT. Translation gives CASSQGVPQTEAFF. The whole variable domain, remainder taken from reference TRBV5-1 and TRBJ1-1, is KAGVTQTPRYLIKTRGQQVTLSCSPISGHRSVSWYQQTPGQGLQFLFEYFSETQRNKGNFPGRFSGRQFSNSRSEMNVSTLELGDSALYLCASSQGVPQTEAFFGQGTRLTVV.

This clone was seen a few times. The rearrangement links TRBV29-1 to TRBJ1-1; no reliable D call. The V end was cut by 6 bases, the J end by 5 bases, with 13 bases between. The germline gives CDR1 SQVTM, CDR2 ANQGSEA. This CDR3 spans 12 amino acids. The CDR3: CSVHRRFTEAFF. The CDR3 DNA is TGCAGCGTACATAGGCGGTTTACTGAAGCTTTCTTT.